The 5 T cell receptor beta chains presented below share a single source sample, sequenced in a study of blood T cell repertoires in COVID-19. TCRdb's table, derived via immunoSEQ multiplex PCR, lists solely in-frame clones and lacks some. This sample has approximately 100,000 clones, with 81% found just once. Material: peripheral blood. The receptors stem from a human donor in a cohort sampled during active COVID-19.

The chain uses TRBV20-1 and TRBJ1-5, with D hard to call. Per the germline V gene, CDR1 is DFQATT and CDR2 is SNEGSKA (reference sequence). The length of the CDR3 is 9 residues. V was cut by 7 bases and J by 7 bases, with 5 bases left in between. The CDR3 sequence is CSVGQPQHF. The CDR3 DNA reads TGCAGTGTCGGGCAGCCCCAGCATTTT.

V usage is TRBV6-5 and J usage is TRBJ2-3; possibly TRBD1 for D (6 bases). CDR1 MNHEY and CDR2 SVGAGI come from the germline V gene. V lost 2 bases and J 1 base, leaving 10 bases between the germline ends. CDR3 length: 15 amino acids. CDR3 region: CASSYRDIGTDTQYF. The CDR3 DNA sequence: TGTGCCAGCAGTTACCGGGACATAGGCACAGATACGCAGTATTTT.

The chain has TRBV6-5 and TRBJ1-2, with a tentative D call TRBD1 (6 bases). Germline V gene lookup returns CDR1 MNHEY and CDR2 SVGAGI. This CDR3 comprises 15 residues. Between the trimmed V and J ends, which lost 4 bases and 2 bases, there was a span of 14 bases. CDR3 sequence: CASSSSGGGNYGYTF. The CDR3 DNA reads TGTGCCAGCAGTTCTTCCGGGGGGGGCAACTATGGCTACACCTTC.

This chain joins TRBV5-1 and TRBJ2-7, with TRBD2 matching over 7 bases. This CDR3 region has 16 residues. CDR1 is SGHRS and CDR2 is YFSETQ in the germline V gene. The V and J ends lost 3 bases and 6 bases, in that order; junction bases with no gene match: 15. CDR3 amino acids: CASSWGSSGTSGEQYF. The CDR3 coding sequence is TGCGCCAGCAGCTGGGGGTCGAGCGGGACCTCTGGCGAGCAGTACTTC.

This chain joins TRBV14 and TRBJ1-3; D unclear. The CDR3 runs 15 residues. Germline loops: CDR1 SGHDN, CDR2 FVKESK. The germline V and J ends were trimmed by 0 bases and 2 bases, with 8 bases remaining between them. In DNA form, the CDR3 reads TGTGCCAGCAGCCAAGATTTGCGAACTGGAAACACCATATATTTT. This encodes CASSQDLRTGNTIYF.